This passage covers 12 T cell receptor beta chains from one sample sequenced in a study of cytomegalovirus exposure and HLA in healthy donors. Profiling relied on immunoSEQ multiplex PCR, and the TCRdb table lists in-frame clones only, not all of them. This sample has about 160,000 clones, with 86% found just once. Material for sequencing was PBMCs. These TCRs come from a woman aged 18-30 years in good health and CMV-seronegative.

The gene calls are TRBV19 and TRBJ1-5; 9 bases are shared with TRBD1. The CDR3 contains 13 residues. The trim removed 9 bases at V and 2 bases at J, leaving 2 bases unmatched. CDR1 is LNHDA and CDR2 is SQIVND in the germline V gene (reference sequence). The CDR3 region has the DNA TGTGCCAGCCGGACAGGGGGCAATCAGCCCCAGCATTTT. Its translation: CASRTGGNQPQHF.

This chain connects TRBV30 to TRBJ1-1; weak D call: TRBD1 (5 bases). The V end was cut by 0 bases, the J end by 9 bases, with 11 bases between. The CDR3 has 12 amino acids. Germline V gene data show CDR1 as GTSNPN and CDR2 as SVGIG (reference sequence). This chain's CDR3 is CAWSVGGDQAFF. The CDR3 bases are TGTGCCTGGAGTGTAGGAGGGGATCAAGCTTTCTTT.

V and J are TRBV29-1 and TRBJ2-7, with 7 bases fitting TRBD1. Trimming removed 7 bases from V and 3 bases from J; junction bases left unmatched: 9. Per the germline V gene, CDR1 is SQVTM and CDR2 is ANQGSEA. The CDR3 has 13 residues. In DNA, the CDR3 is TGCAGCGCACAAACCTACAGGGGCTACGAGCAGTACTTC. Its protein product is CSAQTYRGYEQYF.

V gene TRBV6-6 combines with J gene TRBJ2-3; no clear D gene. The germline CDR1 and CDR2 sequences are MNHNY and SVGAGI (reference sequence). This CDR3 is built from 16 residues. V was shortened by 7 bases and J by 0 bases, with 17 bases between the two germline ends. CDR3 protein: CASTQTRRPSTDTQYF. In DNA, the CDR3 is TGTGCCAGCACCCAGACTCGGCGGCCGAGCACAGATACGCAGTATTTT.

This clone was picked up a small number of times. CDR3 coding DNA: TGTGCCAGCAGCTTCAGGGCAACTAATGAAAAACTGTTTTTT. Amino acid sequence: CASSFRATNEKLFF. V and J are TRBV7-2 and TRBJ1-4, with a tentative D call TRBD1 (5 bases). The CDR3 length is 14 residues. Trimming cost V 3 bases and J 0 bases, with 5 bases left between them. The germline CDR1 and CDR2 sequences are SGHTA and FQGNSA. The full variable domain, with the rest looked up from reference TRBV7-2 and TRBJ1-4, is GAGVSQSPSNKVTEKGKDVELRCDPISGHTALYWYRQSLGQGLEFLIYFQGNSAPDKSGLPSDRFSAERTGGSVSTLTIQRTQQEDSAVYLCASSFRATNEKLFFGSGTQLSVL.

V is TRBV19 and J is TRBJ2-7; 7 bases are a match to TRBD2. Germline V gives CDR1 LNHDA, CDR2 SQIVND (reference sequence). The CDR3 length is 15 residues. V lost 0 bases to trimming and J lost 2 bases; unmatched junction nucleotides: 4. The CDR3 coding sequence is TGTGCCAGTAGTATAGAGCGGGGGAGCACCTACGAGCAGTACTTC. It specifies CASSIERGSTYEQYF.

The chain uses TRBV6-5 and TRBJ2-2, with TRBD1 as a possible D gene (5 bases). The CDR3 length is 13 residues. V was shortened by 6 bases and J by 1 base, with 6 bases between the two germline ends. Looked up from germline, CDR1 is MNHEY and CDR2 is SVGAGI. DNA for the CDR3: TGTGCCAGCAGGCAGGGGAACACCGGGGAGCTGTTTTTT. Protein product: CASRQGNTGELFF.

V is TRBV6-1 and J is TRBJ1-6; D perhaps matches TRBD1 (5 bases). CDR3 length equals 12 residues. V was pared by 7 bases and J by 9 bases, with 10 bases between. The germline V gene has CDR1 MNHNS and CDR2 SASEGT. CDR3 residues: CASTERGSPLHF. The CDR3 bases are TGTGCCAGCACCGAAAGGGGTTCACCCCTCCACTTT.

The chain is built from TRBV6-1 and TRBJ2-7, with TRBD2 identical over 8 bases. The germline V gene has CDR1 MNHNS and CDR2 SASEGT. J was trimmed by 0 bases and V by 5 bases; bases with no gene match: 6. The CDR3 covers 15 residues. This chain's CDR3 is CASSLIAGSSYEQYF. In DNA form, the CDR3 reads TGTGCCAGCAGTCTTATAGCGGGGAGCTCCTACGAGCAGTACTTC.

The CDR3 nucleotides read TGTGCCTCCAGATCCGGGACTAGCGCCGAGCAGTACTTC. Residues: CASRSGTSAEQYF. The genes are TRBV7-6 and TRBJ2-7, with TRBD2 identical over 10 bases. This CDR3 comprises 13 residues. Trimming removed 11 bases from V and 6 bases from J; junction bases left unmatched: 10. The germline V gene has CDR1 SGHVS and CDR2 FNYEAQ.

V gene TRBV29-1 combines with J gene TRBJ2-7; 9 bases agree with TRBD1. The J segment lost 4 bases and the V segment lost 7 bases, leaving 5 bases of the junction unmatched. The CDR3 has 12 amino acids. Per germline, CDR1 SQVTM and CDR2 ANQGSEA. The CDR3 nucleotides are TGCAGCGCGACAGGGGGTGGGTACGAGCAGTACTTC. Protein product: CSATGGGYEQYF.

The chain recombines TRBV27 with TRBJ1-5, with D possibly being TRBD1 (5 bases). The CDR3 extends over 14 amino acids. Trimming pared 3 bases from V and 4 bases from J, leaving 10 bases between. Germline CDR1 is MNHEY and CDR2 is SMNVEV (reference sequence). This CDR3 is CASSFRGLNQPQHF. The CDR3 bases are TGTGCCAGCAGTTTTAGGGGCTTGAATCAGCCCCAGCATTTT.